This T cell receptor (beta chain) was recovered during a study of patients and donors after allogeneic stem cell transplantation. One entry per CDR3 protein, called by TCRdb with MiXCR from the RT-PCR reads. The data show roughly 940,000 distinct CDR3 sequences, roughly 17% seen once. V shed 3 bases and J shed 0 bases, with 12 bases lying between them. CDR1 is KGHSH, CDR2 LQKENI, per germline. The CDR3 consists of 16 residues. There are many counts of this clonotype. The sequence was obtained from a human donor who was either an allogeneic HSCT recipient or a stem cell or donor lymphocyte infusion donor (not recorded which). It is not recorded whose cells these are; they may come from a transplant donor. Material: blood, either unsorted or a sorted T cell fraction (not recorded which). This chain links TRBV18 with TRBJ2-1, with a possible D match to TRBD1 (6 bases). The chain's CDR3 is CASSPTGQSSYNEQFF. The CDR3 DNA is TGTGCCAGCTCACCGACAGGCCAGAGCTCCTACAATGAGCAGTTCTTC.